This paragraph covers one T cell receptor beta chain sequence. Its antigen remains unknown. This entry belongs to a study of blood T cells in healthy people across ages. Regarding the study as a whole: PBMCs that were unsorted prevented a conclusive naive versus antigen-experienced comparison.

Next came a second PCR, run for about 7 to 12 cycles, which used a sample-barcoded 5' primer along with a J-beta primer mix. In TCRdb, the 5' RACE reads were re-called with MiXCR into one record per CDR3 protein. The sample comprises about 640,000 distinct CDR3 sequences, under 65% of which are singletons, and 30% to 40% rests with the top ten. Healthy Caucasians from Russia aged about 6 to 95 served as donors. The CDR3 has 15 amino acids. In germline, CDR1 is DFQATT, CDR2 SNEGSKA (reference sequence). The V end lost 6 bases, the J end lost 1 base, and 18 bases lay between the germline ends. The sequence derives from a man aged 55 to 70 in good health. Material: blood. This chain uses TRBV20-1 with TRBJ1-1, with D tentatively TRBD1 (5 bases). This CDR3 reads CSALIPWGTNTEAFF. Written as DNA, the CDR3 is TGCAGTGCCTTGATCCCCTGGGGGACGAACACTGAAGCTTTCTTT.